The 18 T cell receptor beta chains in this list originate from one sample, sequenced in a study of T cell responses to AZD1222 COVID-19 vaccine. Method: immunoSEQ multiplex PCR; TCRdb's copy keeps in-frame clones and lacks some. Of some 69,000 clones listed, about 80% are singletons. The sample consisted of peripheral blood, taken 28 days after the second AZD1222 dose. The receptors derive from an adult who received the AZD1222 COVID-19 vaccine.

The chain combines TRBV6-1 with TRBJ2-5, with 8 positions matching TRBD2. Germline loops: CDR1 MNHNS, CDR2 SASEGT. CDR3 length equals 16 residues. J lost 0 bases, V lost 3 bases, and 6 bases had no gene match. The CDR3 DNA reads as TGTGCCAGCAGTGACCCAACGCGGGGGGACCAAGAGACCCAGTACTTC. Translation gives CASSDPTRGDQETQYF.

The V and J genes are TRBV29-1 and TRBJ2-1, with TRBD1 matching over 8 bases. The CDR3 spans 14 residues. CDR1 is SQVTM, CDR2 ANQGSEA, per germline. V gave up 5 bases and J gave up 0 bases; unmatched junction bases: 3. CDR3 sequence: CSVSGGSSYNEQFF. DNA for the CDR3: TGCAGCGTTTCAGGGGGCAGCTCCTACAATGAGCAGTTCTTC.

This chain joins TRBV7-9 and TRBJ2-1; D gene ambiguous. Germline CDR1 is SEHNR and CDR2 is FQNEAQ (reference sequence). The CDR3 has 14 amino acids. The germline V and J ends were trimmed by 5 bases and 4 bases, with 12 bases remaining between them. CDR3: CASSLISDYNEQFF. CDR3 DNA sequence: TGTGCCAGCAGCCTAATCTCGGATTACAATGAGCAGTTCTTC. The full variable domain, with the rest looked up from reference TRBV7-9 and TRBJ2-1, is DTGVSQNPRHKITKRGQNVTFRCDPISEHNRLYWYRQTLGQGPEFLTYFQNEAQLEKSRLLSDRFSAERPKGSFSTLEIQRTEQGDSAMYLCASSLISDYNEQFFGPGTRLTVL.

The chain joins TRBV4-1 to TRBJ2-5, with 8 nucleotides matching TRBD2. The CDR3 is made up of 15 amino acids. Germline trimming cut 0 bases from V and 4 bases from J; bases unmatched to any gene: 4. Looked up from germline, CDR1 is MGHRA and CDR2 is YSYEKL. This chain's CDR3 is CASSQDLAGPETQYF. Here the CDR3 DNA reads TGCGCCAGCAGCCAAGATCTAGCGGGTCCAGAGACCCAGTACTTC.

V is TRBV30 and J is TRBJ1-3; D is perhaps TRBD1 (6 bases). Germline values: CDR1 GTSNPN, CDR2 SVGIG (reference sequence). There are 13 residues in the CDR3. With 5 bases removed from V and 3 bases from J, the gap between germline ends came to 11 bases. The CDR3 sequence: CAWSKGGGNTIYF. The CDR3 DNA reads as TGTGCCTGGTCGAAGGGGGGTGGAAACACCATATATTTT. The full variable domain, rest sourced from reference TRBV30 and TRBJ1-3, is SQTIHQWPATLVQPVGSPLSLECTVEGTSNPNLYWYRQAAGRGLQLLFYSVGIGQISSEVPQNLSASRPQDRQFILSSKKLLLSDSGFYLCAWSKGGGNTIYFGEGSWLTVV.

J is TRBJ1-2 and V is TRBV5-1; D gene uncertain. This CDR3 has 14 residues. Germline values: CDR1 SGHRS, CDR2 YFSETQ. Trimming removed 0 bases at V and 0 bases at J, with 6 bases between. CDR3 region: CASSLATTNYGYTF. The CDR3 coding sequence is TGCGCCAGCAGCTTGGCCACAACTAACTATGGCTACACCTTC. Full variable domain (missing parts from reference TRBV5-1 and TRBJ1-2): KAGVTQTPRYLIKTRGQQVTLSCSPISGHRSVSWYQQTPGQGLQFLFEYFSETQRNKGNFPGRFSGRQFSNSRSEMNVSTLELGDSALYLCASSLATTNYGYTFGSGTRLTVV.

This chain uses TRBV2 with TRBJ2-7; D perhaps matches TRBD2 (6 bases). This CDR3 spans 14 amino acids. Germline V gene sequence: CDR1 SNHLY, CDR2 FYNNEI. The V gene lost 7 bases and the J gene lost 1 base, with 14 bases spanning the gap. The CDR3 sequence is CASTAGSLSYEQYF. CDR3 DNA sequence: TGTGCCAGCACCGCGGGGTCCCTATCCTACGAGCAGTACTTC.

The V and J genes are TRBV6-5 and TRBJ1-1, with 9 bases fitting TRBD1. The CDR3 sequence is 13 residues long. The germline CDR1 and CDR2 sequences are MNHEY and SVGAGI. Losses at the gene ends were 5 bases for V and 6 bases for J; bases not matched to a gene: 4. CDR3 residues: CASSLDRGPEAFF. As DNA, the CDR3 is TGTGCCAGCAGTCTGGACAGGGGCCCTGAAGCTTTCTTT.

The chain is built from TRBV21-1 and TRBJ1-6; the table assigns TRBD1, which was not confirmed against the DNA. TRBV21-1 is recorded as a pseudogene. The CDR3 length is 16 residues. The CDR3, as DNA: TGTGCCAGCAGCAGGGGACAGGGACATTATAATTCACCCCTCCACTTT. Protein sequence: CASSRGQGHYNSPLHF.

The gene calls are TRBV6-5 and TRBJ1-6, with a tentative D call TRBD1 (5 bases). Trimming removed 6 bases from V and 8 bases from J, with 17 bases in between. Germline V lookup: CDR1 MNHEY, CDR2 SVGAGI. The CDR3 spans 15 residues. This chain's CDR3 is CASRPGPGGYSPLHF. The CDR3, as DNA: TGTGCCAGCAGGCCGGGACCGGGAGGCTATTCACCCCTCCACTTT.

The rearrangement uses TRBV12-3 or TRBV12-4 and TRBJ1-2; TRBD1 matches 7 bases. V lost 5 bases, J lost 6 bases, and 6 bases stayed unmatched. CDR3 length: 13 amino acids. The CDR3 here is CASSPGGINGYTF. CDR3 in DNA: TGTGCCAGCAGTCCAGGGGGGATTAATGGCTACACCTTC.

This clone was counted between two and nine times. This chain uses TRBV27 with TRBJ2-1; TRBD2 matches 9 bases. The V gene end was trimmed by 5 bases and the J gene end by 8 bases; junction bases not matched to a gene: 10. Germline V gene lookup returns CDR1 MNHEY and CDR2 SMNVEV (reference sequence). The CDR3 covers 15 residues. Here the CDR3 reads CASSSGGTTRHEQFF. CDR3 nucleotide sequence: TGTGCCAGCAGTAGCGGGGGGACGACCCGGCATGAGCAGTTCTTC.

The chain employs TRBV5-1 and TRBJ1-2; D uncertain. V was shortened by 1 base and J by 8 bases, with 9 bases between the two germline ends. The CDR3 totals 12 residues. Germline CDR1 is SGHRS and CDR2 is YFSETQ. Written as DNA, the CDR3 is TGCGCCAGCAGCTTGCCCGGGTACGGCTACACCTTC. Translating gives CASSLPGYGYTF.

A few counts support this clone. The genes are TRBV6-1 and TRBJ1-5, with 9 bases lining up with TRBD1. Germline V gene data show CDR1 as MNHNS and CDR2 as SASEGT. V lost 3 bases and J lost 12; bases outside the gene matches: 18. The length of the CDR3 is 17 residues. For the CDR3, the DNA is TGTGCCAGCAGTGAGGACGGGGACAGGGCCCGAACAAGGGTCCAGCATTTT. Its protein product is CASSEDGDRARTRVQHF.

This chain joins TRBV20-1 and TRBJ2-1; D may be TRBD1 (6 bases). Trimming left V 6 bases short and J 14 bases short, with 17 bases between. This CDR3 comprises 11 residues. CDR1 is DFQATT, CDR2 SNEGSKA, per germline (reference sequence). Written as DNA, the CDR3 is TGCAGTGCGAAAACAGGGAACGTCGAGTTCTTC. Protein product: CSAKTGNVEFF.

The table lists this clone with a few counts. The CDR3 DNA reads TGTGCCAGCTCACCACCAACGAGTCGGGAGACCCAGTACTTC. Its translation: CASSPPTSRETQYF. The chain recombines TRBV18 with TRBJ2-5; D is uncertain. The CDR3 has 14 residues. The V and J ends lost 0 bases and 5 bases respectively, with 10 bases between them. Germline loops: CDR1 KGHSH, CDR2 LQKENI.

The chain employs TRBV5-1 and TRBJ1-2, with 7 bases lining up with TRBD1. CDR1 is SGHRS and CDR2 is YFSETQ in the germline V gene. This CDR3 contains 15 residues. V was pared by 2 bases and J by 1 base, with 5 bases of the junction left unmatched. CDR3: CASSLNQGVNYGYTF. In nucleotides, the CDR3 is TGCGCCAGCAGCTTAAACCAGGGGGTTAACTATGGCTACACCTTC. The full variable domain, rest sourced from reference TRBV5-1 and TRBJ1-2, is KAGVTQTPRYLIKTRGQQVTLSCSPISGHRSVSWYQQTPGQGLQFLFEYFSETQRNKGNFPGRFSGRQFSNSRSEMNVSTLELGDSALYLCASSLNQGVNYGYTFGSGTRLTVV.

V usage is TRBV7-2 and J usage is TRBJ2-3, with D unclear. V gave up 1 base and J gave up 10 bases, with 15 bases separating them. The CDR3 length is 14 residues. Germline CDR1 reads SGHTA; CDR2 reads FQGNSA. This CDR3 is CASSLVPDPIAQYF. The CDR3 region has the DNA TGTGCCAGCAGCTTAGTTCCGGACCCCATTGCGCAGTATTTT.